The subject of this entry is one T cell receptor (beta chain). Antigen specificity is unknown. The authors took one heparinised blood draw, averaging roughly 120 mL, from each donor. The sample belongs to a study of beta chain features in type 1 diabetes. TCRB transcripts that were expressed got sequenced, as all of the isolated RNA had been reverse transcribed. This table comes from immunoSEQ multiplex PCR, and its TCRdb copy is limited to in-frame clones, with some not included. The data contain about 120,000 clones, less than 20% of them singletons. The J segment lost 1 base and the V segment lost 2 bases, leaving 7 bases of the junction unmatched. Germline V gene data show CDR1 as SGHVS and CDR2 as FNYEAQ. The CDR3 has 17 residues. The study's findings and limits: TCRB CDR3s from Type 1 diabetes patients were moderately but significantly shorter in all four CD4+ subsets. Lower insertion and higher deletion counts appeared at VDJ junctions in type 1 diabetes patients.

Sequencing was performed on central memory CD4+ T cells from blood. The gene calls are TRBV7-6 and TRBJ2-7; 11 nucleotides align to TRBD1. The clonotype was recovered from a man in his thirties or forties with type 1 diabetes. CDR3 loop: CASSLNSGQGVSYEQYF. The CDR3 DNA reads TGTGCCAGCAGCTTAAACTCGGGACAGGGGGTTTCCTACGAGCAGTACTTC.